The following is a T cell receptor beta chain sequence with its context. What this receptor recognizes is not known. Base qualities are not recorded, but no much larger clone differs from it by a single base. The donors were healthy, HIV-negative adults with no recently reported acute infections or vaccinations. Every donor was a Caucasian adult residing in Nashville, Tennessee, USA. CD4+ T cells were enriched by magnetic negative selection; naive cells were then positively selected on CD45RA, and the negative fraction formed the memory subset. After blood collection by leukapheresis, PBMCs were isolated using Ficoll-Histopaque density gradient centrifugation and then cryopreserved in the vapor phase of liquid nitrogen. Analytical flow cytometry was used to check the purity and quantity of every magnetically sorted T cell population. Genomic DNA was isolated from every sorted fraction and measured by UV absorbance on a Nanodrop 2000c.

The data stem from a study of shared clonotypes between healthy human individuals (dated by TCRdb to the early 2020s). For the study in its entirety: The cohort included a few men and two women between 18 and 49 years of age. For each donor, three plates each were used for CD4 naive and CD4 memory, two plates were used for CD8 naive, and one plate was used for CD8 memory. Between about 0.8 and 9 billion PBMCs per donor were obtained by leukapheresis. To estimate repertoire size and how much clonotype sharing occurs between individuals, the study deeply sequenced the blood TCR repertoires of five healthy adults. To increase sequencing depth and limit assay-specific biases, different laboratories used diverse techniques to prepare libraries and sequence TCR repertoires.

Points the paper makes about the study in general: The genetic and exposure-history diversity represented was limited by the small number of donors. Pairwise subsampling indicated that sequencing depth was expected to affect the degree of clonotype sharing among donors. Incomplete sequencing was indicated by rarefaction of sorted-subset datasets, despite the large sequencing depth. Only blood was sampled, and tissue TCR repertoires likely differ from those in blood. Larger estimated clonotype richness was generally found for naive subsets than for memory subsets. Around 5.4% of naive CD4, approximately 3.7% of naive CD8, 2.3% of memory CD4, and around 0.4% of memory CD8 clonotypes were shared across a handful of donors. Compared with non-shared clonotypes, clonotypes shared by all four sorted-subset donors had higher generation probabilities.

Reading the germline V gene gives CDR1 MNHEY and CDR2 SVGAGI. Trimming removed 2 bases from V and 0 bases from J, leaving 10 bases between the germline ends. Spanning cysteine to phenylalanine, the CDR3 consists of 15 amino acids. Kept here is only the CDR3 DNA, which spans 45 bases and is read in frame from base 1. Using the deep immunoSEQ assay, TCR CDR3 regions were amplified from genomic DNA by multiplex PCR. Genomic DNA extracted from each cell subset was distributed evenly over all wells of several immunoSEQ 96-well plates, and each plate served as one replicate. For sorted subsets, approximately 0.2 ug of genomic DNA, equivalent to about 30,000 T cell genomes, went into each replicate PCR. The purified libraries were quantified using a Qubit 3.0 fluorometer, sized with a Bioanalyzer 2100, and then quantified again using the KAPA Library Quantification kit. A separate single-read 150-cycle Illumina NextSeq 550 flow cell was used to sequence each immunoSEQ 96-well plate. Concerning the study's data processing: Because only junctional sequences without quality scores were contained in the immunoSEQ output, filtering matching that applied to full-length reads could not be performed. To assign V/J genes and CDR3, sequences were annotated against IMGT germline references using PyIR, a Python wrapper for IgBLAST v1.9. Reads were filtered out if the reads had weak V/J assignments (E-value above 1e-6), no CDR3, stop codons, out-of-frame junctions, or ambiguous translated residues. V3J clonotypes were defined as sequences sharing the same inferred V gene, J gene, and CDR3 amino acid sequence. The percentage overlap between two repertoires was calculated by dividing the number of shared unique clonotypes by the size of the smaller repertoire. Richness of each repertoire was evaluated using RTK rarefaction, the Chao1 estimator, and Recon v2.1 estimates of unobserved clonotypes. For all TCRbeta clonotypes obtained by the gDNA method from a few donors, generation probabilities were computed with OLGA. The source is immuneACCESS, and TCRdb retained only in-frame sequences with V and J called. Part of the clones is not carried over; for the studies checked, unresolved V genes explain less than half of this, and the remainder is unexplained. The V and J calls and the clone size are those of that table, but D and trimming were determined from the DNA. Recorded for this sample are millions of clones; 85% to 95% of them occurred a single time. The ten largest clones take up roughly 0.13% of the sample.

This sequence was found in a man younger than 30 in good health. Sequenced: naive CD4+ T cells sorted from blood. The cell subset or site label, as the study defines it: CD45RA+ positively selected. Recombination connected TRBV6-5 to TRBJ1-1; TRBD1 might be the D gene, on 5 matching bases. The CDR3 loop reads CASSYQGLMNTEAFF. The DNA sequence is given as TGTGCCAGCAGTTACCAGGGCCTAATGAACACTGAAGCTTTCTTT.